The 9 T cell receptor beta chains in this list originate from one sample, sequenced in a study of identical twins. TCRdb passed the 5' RACE reads through MiXCR, listing each CDR3 protein once. In the table there are 200,000 to 250,000 distinct CDR3 sequences, around an eighth of which are singletons. The sequencing sample was made of memory (CD45RO+) T cells sorted from blood. Source of these receptors: a woman aged 18-29 years in good health.

The sample holds a few counts of this clonotype. J is TRBJ1-1 and V is TRBV6-6; 8 nucleotides agree with TRBD1. The germline V gene has CDR1 MNHNY and CDR2 SVGAGI (reference sequence). This CDR3 has 13 amino acids. Germline trimming cut 6 bases from V and 3 bases from J; bases unmatched to any gene: 3. DNA of the CDR3: TGTGCCAGCAGCGTCAGGGGGCACACTGAAGCTTTCTTT. It specifies CASSVRGHTEAFF.

This clonotype was observed a few times. The chain links TRBV6-4 to TRBJ2-3; 8 bases match TRBD1. The germline V gene has CDR1 MRHNA and CDR2 SNTAGT. The length of the CDR3 is 14 residues. J gave up 6 bases and V 4 bases, and 6 bases lay outside the gene matches. CDR3 sequence (DNA): TGTGCCAGCAGTGCCGGACAGGGCGACGATACGCAGTATTTT. This encodes CASSAGQGDDTQYF.

The rearrangement links TRBV12-3 or TRBV12-4 to TRBJ2-1; no reliable D call. The CDR3 runs to 14 residues. The V end was cut by 3 bases, the J end by 7 bases, with 13 bases between. CDR3: CASSFLVGLNEQFF. The CDR3 DNA is TGTGCCAGCAGTTTCTTGGTGGGCTTGAATGAGCAGTTCTTC.

The rearrangement joins TRBV7-6 to TRBJ2-2, with D perhaps matching TRBD2 (6 bases). The CDR3 length is 17 residues. Trimming left V 0 bases short and J 5 bases short, with 16 bases between. CDR1 and CDR2 (germline): SGHVS, FNYEAQ. CDR3 region: CASSLAPREWETGELFF. As DNA, the CDR3 is TGTGCCAGCAGCTTAGCGCCACGGGAGTGGGAAACCGGGGAGCTGTTTTTT.

Points on this clonotype: This sequence may be a read error, since a much larger clone differs from it by one base. The chain employs TRBV5-5 and TRBJ2-2; D is possibly TRBD2 (5 bases). Germline V gene data show CDR1 as SGHKS and CDR2 as YYEKEE (reference sequence). V was trimmed by 7 bases and J by 4 bases, leaving 14 bases between them. This CDR3 is 14 amino acids long. Here the CDR3 DNA reads TGTGCCAGCGAGGGTACCGTTTTCACCGGGGAGCTGTTTTTT. Residues: CASEGTVFTGELFF.

This clonotype was detected ten times or more. The chain couples TRBV6-1 to TRBJ2-7; 8 bases fit TRBD1. The CDR3 is 15 amino acids. The V and J ends lost 5 bases and 3 bases, in that order; junction bases with no gene match: 9. Germline lookup yields CDR1 MNHNS and CDR2 SASEGT. CDR3 sequence (DNA): TGTGCCAGCAGTCTCGTTGGGACAGGACACTACGAGCAGTACTTC. Its protein is CASSLVGTGHYEQYF.

The chain combines TRBV20-1 with TRBJ2-3; 7 positions match TRBD1. Germline V lookup: CDR1 DFQATT, CDR2 SNEGSKA (reference sequence). V gave up 5 bases and J gave up 6 bases; unmatched junction bases: 11. The CDR3 runs 14 residues. CDR3 loop: CSAYDRAIGDTQYF. The DNA for the CDR3 is TGCAGTGCTTATGACAGGGCGATTGGGGATACGCAGTATTTT.

This clonotype was detected only a few times. The V gene is TRBV7-2, the J gene TRBJ2-1; TRBD1 aligns across 10 bases. V was pared by 6 bases and J by 5 bases, with 7 bases of the junction left unmatched. CDR1 and CDR2 (germline): SGHTA, FQGNSA. The CDR3 has 15 residues. The CDR3 region is CASSLDRGRNNEQFF. CDR3 nucleotide sequence: TGTGCCAGCAGTCTTGACAGGGGGCGAAACAATGAGCAGTTCTTC.

The table lists this clonotype with a few counts. The CDR3 region has the DNA TGTGCCAGCAGCTTGGCGTCGCGTGAAAAACTGTTTTTT. This gives the protein CASSLASREKLFF. The gene calls are TRBV5-5 and TRBJ1-4; D gene uncertain. V dropped 0 bases and J dropped 7 bases, with 7 bases sitting between them. This CDR3 comprises 13 residues. The germline gives CDR1 SGHKS, CDR2 YYEKEE (reference sequence).